This passage covers 26 T cell receptor beta chains from one sample sequenced in a study of T cell responses to AZD1222 COVID-19 vaccine. Some clones are missing from TCRdb's copy, which holds only in-frame ones; the method was immunoSEQ multiplex PCR. Altogether 150,000 to 200,000 clones are present, approximately 88% being singletons, with the ten largest covering around 1.6%. The sample consisted of peripheral blood, taken on day 0 of AZD1222 vaccination. Source of these receptors: an adult in good health.

The rearrangement links TRBV19 to TRBJ1-3, with no clear D. Germline V gene lookup returns CDR1 LNHDA and CDR2 SQIVND (reference sequence). This CDR3 region has 12 residues. Trimming cost V 7 bases and J 1 base, with 5 bases left between them. CDR3 in DNA: TGTGCCAGTACCGGGTCTGGAAACACCATATATTTT. Its translation: CASTGSGNTIYF. The variable domain in full, completed from reference TRBV19 and TRBJ1-3, reads DGGITQSPKYLFRKEGQNVTLSCEQNLNHDAMYWYRQDPGQGLRLIYYSQIVNDFQKGDIAEGYSVSREKKESFPLTVTSAQKNPTAFYLCASTGSGNTIYFGEGSWLTVV.

This rearrangement joins TRBV18 to TRBJ1-2, with D tentatively TRBD1 (6 bases). The germline V and J ends were trimmed by 3 bases and 5 bases, with 13 bases remaining between them. This CDR3 region has 14 residues. Germline V gene data show CDR1 as KGHSH and CDR2 as LQKENI. CDR3 residues: CASSPLRQAYGYTF. CDR3 DNA sequence: TGTGCCAGCTCACCCCTTCGACAGGCTTATGGCTACACCTTC.

This sequence joins TRBV5-6 and TRBJ1-1, with D unresolved. Germline loops: CDR1 SGHDT, CDR2 YYEEEE. The ends were cut back, 2 bases at V and 0 bases at J, with 14 bases in the middle. The CDR3 totals 16 residues. CDR3 region: CASSFFSQAMNTEAFF. The CDR3 DNA reads TGTGCCAGCAGCTTCTTCTCACAAGCAATGAACACTGAAGCTTTCTTT.

The V call is TRBV10-3, the J call TRBJ2-3; 10 bases fit TRBD2. The CDR3 is 15 residues long. CDR1 is ENHRY and CDR2 is SYGVKD in the germline V gene. V was pared by 6 bases and J by 6 bases, with 9 bases of the junction left unmatched. CDR3 sequence reads: CAISPVEAGGDTQYF. As DNA, the CDR3 is TGTGCCATCAGCCCTGTTGAAGCGGGAGGGGATACGCAGTATTTT.

This clone showed up just once. This rearrangement joins TRBV5-4 to TRBJ2-3; 11 bases agree with TRBD2. V dropped 0 bases and J dropped 2; count of bases not matched to a gene: 5. The CDR3 runs to 17 residues. The germline V gene has CDR1 SGHNT and CDR2 YYREEE (reference sequence). CDR3 loop: CASSLGTSGRNTDTQYF. As DNA, the CDR3 is TGTGCCAGCAGCTTGGGGACTAGCGGGCGGAACACAGATACGCAGTATTTT.

Only one count was recorded for this clone. The V call is TRBV4-1, the J call TRBJ1-6, with D possibly being TRBD1 (5 bases). The V and J ends lost 0 bases and 10 bases respectively, with 13 bases between them. Germline assignment: CDR1 MGHRA and CDR2 YSYEKL. The CDR3 length is 15 residues. The CDR3 here is CASSQDPGVGSPLHF. The CDR3 bases are TGCGCCAGCAGCCAAGATCCGGGGGTAGGATCACCCCTCCACTTT.

The chain carries TRBV10-1 and TRBJ1-5; a weak D match, TRBD1 (6 bases). Germline V gene sequence: CDR1 WNHNN, CDR2 SYGVQD (reference sequence). The germline V and J ends were trimmed by 5 bases and 3 bases, with 8 bases remaining between them. The CDR3 has 13 amino acids. CDR3 nucleotide sequence: TGCGCCAGCAGTCAGGGGCTCAATCAGCCCCAGCATTTT. Encoded protein: CASSQGLNQPQHF.

This clone was counted a single time. This chain joins TRBV6-1 and TRBJ1-5; D gene ambiguous. V was trimmed by 2 bases and J by 0 bases, leaving 11 bases between them. The CDR3 has 16 amino acids. The germline CDR1 and CDR2 sequences are MNHNS and SASEGT. The CDR3 DNA sequence: TGTGCCAGCAGTGAAATCTGGGAATATAGCAATCAGCCCCAGCATTTT. Translated, it gives CASSEIWEYSNQPQHF.

CDR3 coding DNA: TGTGCCAGCAACCCGGGACTAGCAGTTGAGCAGTTCTTC. Its translation: CASNPGLAVEQFF. This chain connects TRBV6-1 to TRBJ2-1; 9 nucleotides agree with TRBD2. Germline CDR1 and CDR2: MNHNS and SASEGT. The CDR3 totals 13 residues. With V trimmed by 7 bases and J by 9 bases, 7 bases remained unmatched.

This sequence joins TRBV5-1 and TRBJ1-6; D is ambiguous. Germline V CDR1 and CDR2: SGHRS, YFSETQ. CDR3 length equals 17 residues. V was pared by 2 bases and J by 6 bases, with 18 bases between. CDR3 region: CASSFGGLRNSNSPLHF. CDR3 DNA sequence: TGCGCCAGCAGCTTTGGAGGGCTGAGGAATAGTAATTCACCCCTCCACTTT.

The CDR3 region is CASSYSPGAGNTIYF. The CDR3 DNA reads TGTGCCAGCAGTTACTCACCAGGGGCCGGAAACACCATATATTTT. V usage is TRBV6-5 and J usage is TRBJ1-3; D might be TRBD1 (6 bases). The CDR3 contains 15 residues. The V gene lost 0 bases and the J gene lost 4 bases, with 10 bases spanning the gap. Per germline, CDR1 MNHEY and CDR2 SVGAGI.

The chain combines TRBV27 with TRBJ1-5, with D maybe TRBD1 (6 bases). This CDR3 has 17 residues. V dropped 2 bases and J dropped 6 bases, with 20 bases sitting between them. Per germline, CDR1 MNHEY and CDR2 SMNVEV (reference sequence). For the CDR3, the DNA is TGTGCCAGCAGTTTAGTGGGGGGTCGGGGGGCAGTTCAGCCCCAGCATTTT. It translates to CASSLVGGRGAVQPQHF.

V is TRBV5-4 and J is TRBJ1-1, with 11 bases aligning to TRBD1. Losses at the gene ends were 0 bases for V and 4 bases for J; bases not matched to a gene: 2. Germline V gene lookup returns CDR1 SGHNT and CDR2 YYREEE (reference sequence). CDR3 size: 15 residues. CDR3 sequence: CASSLVGTGGTEAFF. For the CDR3, the DNA is TGTGCCAGCAGCTTGGTTGGGACAGGGGGCACTGAAGCTTTCTTT.

The genes are TRBV5-6 and TRBJ2-2; D call uncertain. Trimming pared 3 bases from V and 1 base from J, leaving 4 bases between. This CDR3 has 13 residues. Germline V gene lookup returns CDR1 SGHDT and CDR2 YYEEEE. The CDR3 DNA sequence: TGTGCCAGCAGCTCCGGGAACACCGGGGAGCTGTTTTTT. As protein: CASSSGNTGELFF.

The chain has TRBV10-3 and TRBJ1-6; D unclear. The V gene's germline CDR1 is ENHRY and CDR2 SYGVKD. CDR3 length: 14 residues. The V end lost 11 bases, the J end lost 9 bases, and 20 bases lay between the germline ends. The CDR3 here is CASARDQGSSPLHF. The CDR3, as DNA: TGTGCCTCAGCACGCGACCAAGGTAGTTCACCCCTCCACTTT.

V usage is TRBV11-2 and J usage is TRBJ2-7; D unresolved. Trimming stripped 9 bases from V and 5 bases from J, with 17 bases between. Germline loops: CDR1 SGHAT, CDR2 FQNNGV. This CDR3 has 13 amino acids. DNA of the CDR3: TGTGCCAGTGACCAGTCCTTATCCGACGAGCAGTACTTC. Amino acid sequence: CASDQSLSDEQYF.

The chain links TRBV5-1 to TRBJ2-3; D not certain. V lost 2 bases, J lost 5 bases, and 3 bases lay in between. Looked up from germline, CDR1 is SGHRS and CDR2 is YFSETQ. This CDR3 has 11 amino acids. The CDR3 sequence is CASSFQDTQYF. The CDR3 DNA is TGCGCCAGCAGCTTTCAAGATACGCAGTATTTT.

This chain links TRBV5-5 with TRBJ1-1; D ambiguous. V was cut by 3 bases and J by 0 bases, with 9 bases left in between. The CDR3 covers 14 residues. Germline-derived CDR1 and CDR2 are SGHKS and YYEKEE (reference sequence). The CDR3 DNA sequence: TGTGCCAGCAGCTCCTTTGGACTGAACACTGAAGCTTTCTTT. This encodes CASSSFGLNTEAFF.

A few counts support this clone. This chain joins TRBV27 and TRBJ1-6, with unresolved D. This CDR3 comprises 15 residues. V shed 0 bases and J shed 8 bases, with 11 bases lying between them. CDR1 and CDR2 (germline): MNHEY, SMNVEV (reference sequence). CDR3 in DNA: TGTGCCAGCAGTTTATCGAGGGTTCGGGATTCACCCCTCCACTTT. Protein: CASSLSRVRDSPLHF.

The chain employs TRBV9 and TRBJ2-1, with 11 bases matching TRBD1. The CDR3 sequence is 15 residues long. Looked up from germline, CDR1 is SGDLS and CDR2 is YYNGEE. V gave up 4 bases and J gave up 6 bases; unmatched junction bases: 6. DNA of the CDR3: TGTGCCAGCAGCCTAGGGACAGGGGGGCCCAATGAGCAGTTCTTC. This sequence encodes CASSLGTGGPNEQFF.

This chain links TRBV24-1 with TRBJ2-3; tentative D call: TRBD2 (5 bases). In germline, CDR1 is KGHDR, CDR2 SFDVKD. Between the trimmed V and J ends, which lost 10 bases and 4 bases, there was a span of 8 bases. The CDR3 length is 11 residues. DNA of the CDR3: TGTGCCACAGACGGGGCAGATACGCAGTATTTT. This encodes CATDGADTQYF.

The chain links TRBV28 to TRBJ2-3; 10 bases match TRBD2. The V and J ends lost 9 bases and 1 base, in that order; junction bases with no gene match: 1. The CDR3 runs 13 residues. Germline V CDR1 and CDR2: MDHEN, SYDVKM. The CDR3, as DNA: TGTGCCAGTGGGACTAGCGGCACAGATACGCAGTATTTT. Amino acids: CASGTSGTDTQYF.

This chain joins TRBV11-2 and TRBJ1-3, with D possibly being TRBD1 (5 bases). The V end was cut by 4 bases, the J end by 0 bases, with 7 bases between. This CDR3 comprises 14 residues. Germline V CDR1 and CDR2: SGHAT, FQNNGV. The CDR3 nucleotides are TGTGCCAGCAGCTGGGACCTCTCTGGAAACACCATATATTTT. Residues: CASSWDLSGNTIYF. Together with reference TRBV11-2 and TRBJ1-3, the CDR3 gives the full variable domain: EAGVAQSPRYKIIEKRQSVAFWCNPISGHATLYWYQQILGQGPKLLIQFQNNGVVDDSQLPKDRFSAERLKGVDSTLKIQPAKLEDSAVYLCASSWDLSGNTIYFGEGSWLTVV.

The CDR3 region has the DNA TGCGCCAGCAGCTTGGCAGGGGGCTCCACAGATACGCAGTATTTT. Its translation is CASSLAGGSTDTQYF. This rearrangement joins TRBV5-1 to TRBJ2-3; 8 bases are a match to TRBD1. Per germline, CDR1 SGHRS and CDR2 YFSETQ. The CDR3 is 15 amino acids. After removal of 0 bases from V and 2 bases from J, the junction contained 2 bases not matched to a gene. The variable domain in full, completed from reference TRBV5-1 and TRBJ2-3, reads KAGVTQTPRYLIKTRGQQVTLSCSPISGHRSVSWYQQTPGQGLQFLFEYFSETQRNKGNFPGRFSGRQFSNSRSEMNVSTLELGDSALYLCASSLAGGSTDTQYFGPGTRLTVL.

This clone was seen a few times. The CDR3 DNA sequence: TGTGCCAGCTCACCGGTCCTTACAAATCAGCCCCAGCATTTT. Its protein is CASSPVLTNQPQHF. The chain couples TRBV18 to TRBJ1-5; D is uncertain. Germline V gives CDR1 KGHSH, CDR2 LQKENI. There are 14 residues in the CDR3. The V and J ends lost 3 bases and 4 bases respectively, with 10 bases between them.

The chain links TRBV7-6 to TRBJ2-2, with D possibly being TRBD1 (6 bases). This CDR3 region has 16 residues. The V end was cut by 2 bases, the J end by 5 bases, with 15 bases between. Germline assignment: CDR1 SGHVS and CDR2 FNYEAQ. The CDR3: CASSLHQGGRTGELFF. DNA of the CDR3: TGTGCCAGCAGCTTACACCAAGGGGGAAGGACCGGGGAGCTGTTTTTT.